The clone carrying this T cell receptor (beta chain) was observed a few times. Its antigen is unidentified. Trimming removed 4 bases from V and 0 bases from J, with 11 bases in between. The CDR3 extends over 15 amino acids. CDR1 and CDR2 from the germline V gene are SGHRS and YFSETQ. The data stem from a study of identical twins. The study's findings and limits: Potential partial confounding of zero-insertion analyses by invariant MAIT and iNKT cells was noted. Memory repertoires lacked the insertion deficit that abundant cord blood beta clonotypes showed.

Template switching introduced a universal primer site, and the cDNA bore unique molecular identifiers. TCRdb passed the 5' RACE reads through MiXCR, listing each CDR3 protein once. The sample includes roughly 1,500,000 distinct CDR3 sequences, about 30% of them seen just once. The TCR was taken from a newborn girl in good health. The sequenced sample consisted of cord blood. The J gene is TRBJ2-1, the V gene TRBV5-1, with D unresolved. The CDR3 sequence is CASSRISYSYNEQFF. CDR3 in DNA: TGCGCCAGCAGCCGGATCTCCTACTCCTACAATGAGCAGTTCTTC. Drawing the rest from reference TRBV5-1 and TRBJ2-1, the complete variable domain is KAGVTQTPRYLIKTRGQQVTLSCSPISGHRSVSWYQQTPGQGLQFLFEYFSETQRNKGNFPGRFSGRQFSNSRSEMNVSTLELGDSALYLCASSRISYSYNEQFFGPGTRLTVL.